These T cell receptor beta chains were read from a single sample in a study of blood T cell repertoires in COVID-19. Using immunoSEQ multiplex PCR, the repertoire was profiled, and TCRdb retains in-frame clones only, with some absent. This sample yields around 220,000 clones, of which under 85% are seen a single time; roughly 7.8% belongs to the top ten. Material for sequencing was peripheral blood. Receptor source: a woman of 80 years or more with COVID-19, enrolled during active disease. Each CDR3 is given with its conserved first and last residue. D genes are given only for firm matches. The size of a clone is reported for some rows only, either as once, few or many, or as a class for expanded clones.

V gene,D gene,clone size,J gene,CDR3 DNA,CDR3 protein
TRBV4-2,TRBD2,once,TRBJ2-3,TGTGCCAGCAGCCGCACTAGCGGGGGGGCAGCAGATACGCAGTATTTT,CASSRTSGGAADTQYF
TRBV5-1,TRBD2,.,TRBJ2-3,TGCGCCAGCAGCTTCCAAGCGGGGGGTGAGGATACGCAGTATTTT,CASSFQAGGEDTQYF
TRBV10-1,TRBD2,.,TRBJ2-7,TGCGCCAGCAGCCGACTAGCGGGGGGACACGAGCAGTACTTC,CASSRLAGGHEQYF
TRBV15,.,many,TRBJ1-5,TGTGCCACCAGCAGAAGACAGGTGAGCAATCAGCCCCAGCATTTT,CATSRRQVSNQPQHF
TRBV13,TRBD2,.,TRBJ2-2,TGTGCCAGCAGCTTTGGCGGGGGGGCATTGGACGGGGAGCTGTTTTTT,CASSFGGGALDGELFF
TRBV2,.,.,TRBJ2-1,TGTGCCAGAAGAGGTCGGGGGAACAATGAGCAGTTCTTC,CARRGRGNNEQFF
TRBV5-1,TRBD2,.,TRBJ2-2,TGCGCCAGCAGCAGTAGCGGGAGTGGGGGCACCGGGGAGCTGTTTTTT,CASSSSGSGGTGELFF
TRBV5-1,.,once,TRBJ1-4,TGCGCCAGCAGCTTGGGACAGGTTGGAATCGGTGAACTGTTTTTT,CASSLGQVGIGELFF
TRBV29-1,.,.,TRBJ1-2,TGCAGCGTTGAACAGCCTACGGGGGGCTACACCTTC,CSVEQPTGGYTF
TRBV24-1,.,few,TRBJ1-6,TGTGCCACCAGTGATTTCGAGGGATGGTCCTATAATTCACCCCTCCACTTT,CATSDFEGWSYNSPLHF
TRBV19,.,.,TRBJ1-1,TGTGCCAGCGTCCGACAGGCGACTGGGGACACTGAAGCTTTCTTT,CASVRQATGDTEAFF
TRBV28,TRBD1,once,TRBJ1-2,TGTGCCACCGGACAGGTTTTCGGGATGAGGGGCTACACCTTC,CATGQVFGMRGYTF